The sequence of this T cell receptor (beta chain) was determined in a study of metastatic and nonmetastatic thyroid tumors. At the level of the study: It was across blood and tumor or nodule tissue from malignant and benign thyroid patients that repertoires were compared.

This clone has a count of ten or more. Its cognate antigen is unknown. Study-wide points: Reports indicated that malignant thyroid tumors showed significantly higher TCR beta diversity than benign nodules did, in blood and tumor.

Not a single patient had been given any form of treatment at any point before undergoing thyroid surgery. Trimming removed 3 bases from V and 4 bases from J, with 9 bases in between. The CDR3 totals 13 residues. Germline V gene sequence: CDR1 MGHDK, CDR2 SYGVNS. The authors' processing: A papillary thyroid cancer distant-metastasis classifier was built from CDR3 differences across clinicopathological groups. TCRdb re-clonotyped the PCR reads through MiXCR. TCRdb's processing, not the authors', yielded these V and J calls. The sample lists about 21,000 clones; under 30% were seen once. The sample taken for sequencing was tumor tissue. The chain combines TRBV25-1 with TRBJ2-5; D assignment may be TRBD1 or TRBD2 (5 bases each). The clonotype comes from a male donor with papillary thyroid cancer or a benign thyroid nodule (not recorded which). Some clones in this sample may be carry-over from other donors' samples. In nucleotides, the CDR3 is TGTGCCAGCAGTGAGGGACCTCGAGAGACCCAGTACTTC. Encoded protein: CASSEGPRETQYF.